This T cell receptor (beta chain) was recovered during a study of blood T cell repertoires in COVID-19. The table lists this clone with a few counts. The repertoire was sequenced with immunoSEQ multiplex PCR; TCRdb's copy has only in-frame clones and lacks some. Among about 150,000 clones listed, roughly four fifths were seen once. CDR3 size: 14 residues. Germline CDR1 reads SEHNR; CDR2 reads FQNEAQ (reference sequence). V was pared by 10 bases and J by 7 bases, with 8 bases of the junction left unmatched. The clonotype comes from a man older than 75 with acute or convalescent COVID-19. The sequenced sample was peripheral blood. The V gene is TRBV7-9, the J gene TRBJ2-2; 11 positions agree with TRBD1. The CDR3 DNA sequence: TGTGCCACCAAGGACAGGGGGCATCTCGGGGAGCTGTTTTTT. It yields the protein CATKDRGHLGELFF. Together with reference TRBV7-9 and TRBJ2-2, the CDR3 gives the full variable domain: DTGVSQNPRHKITKRGQNVTFRCDPISEHNRLYWYRQTLGQGPEFLTYFQNEAQLEKSRLLSDRFSAERPKGSFSTLEIQRTEQGDSAMYLCATKDRGHLGELFFGEGSRLTVL.